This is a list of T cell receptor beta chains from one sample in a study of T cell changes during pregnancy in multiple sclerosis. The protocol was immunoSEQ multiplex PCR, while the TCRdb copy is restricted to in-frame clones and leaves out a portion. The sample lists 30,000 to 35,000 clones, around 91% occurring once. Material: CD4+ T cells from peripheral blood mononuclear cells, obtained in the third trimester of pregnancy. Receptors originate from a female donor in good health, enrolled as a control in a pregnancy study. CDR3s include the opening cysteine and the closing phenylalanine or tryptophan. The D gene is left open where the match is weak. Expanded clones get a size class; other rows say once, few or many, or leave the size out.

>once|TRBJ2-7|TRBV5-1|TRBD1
CASDPGQGTYEQYF
TGCGCCAGCGATCCGGGACAGGGCACCTACGAGCAGTACTTC
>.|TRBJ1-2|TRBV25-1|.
CASKRAGEAYGYTF
TGTGCCAGTAAGAGGGCAGGAGAGGCCTATGGCTACACCTTC
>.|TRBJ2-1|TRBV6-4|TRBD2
CASSPTSGSIDNEQFF
TGTGCCAGCAGTCCCACTAGCGGGAGTATTGACAATGAGCAGTTCTTC
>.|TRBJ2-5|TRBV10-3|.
CAISELGRVETQYF
TGTGCCATCAGTGAGCTTGGCAGGGTAGAGACCCAGTACTTC
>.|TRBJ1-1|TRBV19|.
CASSRRGRGTEAFF
TGTGCCAGTAGTAGACGGGGAAGAGGGACTGAAGCTTTCTTT
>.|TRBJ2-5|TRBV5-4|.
CASSLSSLVRETQYF
TGTGCCAGCAGCCTATCTAGCCTTGTCCGGGAGACCCAGTACTTC
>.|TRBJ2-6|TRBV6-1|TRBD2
CASSALAGGGANVLTF
TGTGCCAGCAGTGCCCTAGCGGGAGGTGGGGCCAACGTCCTGACTTTC
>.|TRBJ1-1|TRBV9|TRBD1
CASSVGPGGGTEAFF
TGTGCCAGCAGCGTAGGTCCAGGGGGCGGCACTGAAGCTTTCTTT
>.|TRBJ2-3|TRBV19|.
CASSTRLDTQYF
TGTGCCAGTAGTACGCGACTAGATACGCAGTATTTT
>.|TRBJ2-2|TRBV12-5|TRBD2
CASGSREGVSTGELFF
TGTGCTAGTGGTTCCCGGGAGGGGGTAAGCACCGGGGAGCTGTTTTTT
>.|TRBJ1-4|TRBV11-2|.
CASSSEGRPREKLFF
TGTGCCAGCAGCTCTGAGGGCAGGCCGCGAGAAAAACTGTTTTTT
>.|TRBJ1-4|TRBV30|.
CAWNSQGTNEKLFF
TGTGCCTGGAATTCGCAGGGTACTAATGAAAAACTGTTTTTT
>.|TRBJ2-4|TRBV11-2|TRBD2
CASSSLTSAPGNIQYF
TGTGCCAGCAGCTCGCTAACTAGCGCTCCCGGGAACATTCAGTACTTC
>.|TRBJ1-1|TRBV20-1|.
CSPLAGVEAFF
TGCAGTCCCCTTGCAGGGGTTGAAGCTTTCTTT
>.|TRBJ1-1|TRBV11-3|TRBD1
CASSLGGTASNTEVFF
TGTGCCAGCAGCTTAGGTGGGACAGCCTCGAACACTGAAGTTTTCTTT
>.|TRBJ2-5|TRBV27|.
CASSLIASRYQETQYF
TGTGCCAGCAGCCTTATAGCTAGCCGATACCAAGAGACCCAGTACTTC
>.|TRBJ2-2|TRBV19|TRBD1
CASRRTPGQGATGELFF
TGTGCCAGTAGGCGGACGCCGGGACAGGGCGCCACCGGGGAGCTGTTTTTT
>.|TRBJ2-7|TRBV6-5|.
CASSYSGDITYEQYF
TGTGCCAGCAGTTACTCGGGGGACATCACCTACGAGCAGTACTTC
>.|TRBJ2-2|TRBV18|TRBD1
CASSPPKGQTTGELFF
TGTGCCAGCTCACCACCGAAGGGACAGACCACCGGGGAGCTGTTTTTT
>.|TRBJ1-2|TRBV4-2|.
CASSQAGNYGYTF
TGTGCCAGCAGCCAAGCCGGGAACTATGGCTACACCTTC
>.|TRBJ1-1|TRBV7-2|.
CASSFPNTEAFF
TGTGCCAGCAGCTTTCCTAACACTGAAGCTTTCTTT
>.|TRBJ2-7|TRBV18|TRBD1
CASSPFTGAYEQYF
TGTGCCAGCTCACCATTTACAGGGGCCTACGAGCAGTACTTC
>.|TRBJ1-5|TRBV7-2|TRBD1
CASSFGQGFNQPQHF
TGTGCCAGCAGCTTCGGACAGGGCTTCAATCAGCCCCAGCATTTT
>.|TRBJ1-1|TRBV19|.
CASSRRSMNTEAFF
TGTGCCAGTAGTCGAAGGAGCATGAACACTGAAGCTTTCTTT
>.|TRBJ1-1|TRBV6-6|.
CAILPGVGTEAFF
TGTGCCATCCTCCCGGGGGTGGGCACTGAAGCTTTCTTT
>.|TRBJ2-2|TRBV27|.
CASSFKQVPLNTGELFF
TGTGCCAGCAGTTTCAAACAGGTTCCCCTCAACACCGGGGAGCTGTTTTTT
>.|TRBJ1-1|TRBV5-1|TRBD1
CASSQDRVVGDTEAFF
TGCGCCAGCAGCCAGGACAGGGTGGTAGGGGACACTGAAGCTTTCTTT
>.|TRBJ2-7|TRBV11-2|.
CASSLSQGTYEQYF
TGTGCCAGCAGCTTATCACAGGGAACCTACGAGCAGTACTTC
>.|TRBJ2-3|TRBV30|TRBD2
CAATSRGGYENTQYF
TGTGCCGCAACGTCGCGGGGGGGTTATGAAAATACGCAGTATTTT